The clone carrying this T cell receptor (beta chain) appeared a few times. The antigen is not known. This CDR3 contains 15 residues. These data are taken from a study of cytomegalovirus exposure and HLA in healthy donors. Study results and limitations: The authors later found most CMV-associated TCR beta chains appeared HLA-restricted.

A multiplex PCR was run with 60 Vbeta primers and 13 Jbeta primers. Sequencing used immunoSEQ multiplex PCR; TCRdb keeps in-frame clones, though not all of them. The data contain more than 150,000 clones, approximately 80% of them singletons. The receptor comes from a woman younger than 35 in good health and CMV-seropositive. The genes are TRBV12-1 and TRBJ2-3; the listed D gene, TRBD1, was not tested against the DNA. TRBV12-1 is reported as a pseudogene. Sequences were obtained from PBMCs. CDR3 in DNA: TGTGCCAGCAGCTTTGCCGTATGGACAGCAGATACGCAGTATTTT. It is translated as CASSFAVWTADTQYF.